This entry is about one T cell receptor beta chain. Its antigen is unidentified. The template for TCR beta VDJ and CDR3 sequence profiling was genomic DNA. One entry per CDR3 protein results from TCRdb running MiXCR on the reads. The sample contains 40,000 or so distinct CDR3 sequences, more than 75% of which appear only once. V gave up 6 bases and J gave up 4 bases, with 20 bases separating them. The CDR3 is made up of 15 amino acids. CDR1 and CDR2 from the germline V gene are DFQATT and SNEGSKA (reference sequence). This entry comes from a study of CD8+CD57+ T cells in acquired aplastic anemia. Study details: The study obtained an average of approximately 2.9 ug of DNA from sorted CD4+ and CD8+ cells.

Study-level findings and limits: Patients and healthy controls showed no significant CD8+ Simpson's diversity difference.

The chain is built from TRBV20-1 and TRBJ2-3; D is tentatively TRBD1 or TRBD2 (5 bases each). This sequence was found in a human donor in good health, serving as a control. The sample consisted of sorted CD4+, CD8+, or CD8+CD57+ T cells (not recorded which) from PBMCs. CDR3 nucleotides: TGCAGTGCCAGCCTCGGGGCCGTTCTAGCAGATACGCAGTATTTT. It codes for CSASLGAVLADTQYF.